This T cell receptor beta chain derives from a study of Graves' ophthalmopathy and Graves' hyperthyroidism (dated by TCRdb to about 2018). The study in broad terms: Hyperthyroidism was defined as stable when no progression to ophthalmopathy occurred within 18 months of follow-up. The study used TCR beta repertoire signatures to distinguish Graves' ophthalmopathy from Graves' hyperthyroidism and to predict progression to ophthalmopathy. In total, 120 to 150 blood samples were TCR-sequenced: roughly 45 ophthalmopathy, roughly 80 hyperthyroidism and roughly 17 hyperthyroidism-to-ophthalmopathy patients. To explore V-J signatures distinguishing ophthalmopathy from hyperthyroidism, a discovery set of 100 patients (roughly 45 ophthalmopathy, some 57 stable hyperthyroidism) was enrolled. For independent validation, a separate cohort was made up of about 18 hyperthyroidism patients plus 17 patients who later progressed from hyperthyroidism to ophthalmopathy. T-cell repertoires of thyroid tissue and blood were compared in six or seven hyperthyroidism patients. Once sampling was done, hyperthyroidism patients were given methimazole at a starting dose of 30 mg daily, while ophthalmopathy patients were given high-dose intravenous methylprednisolone. Paper-wide results and their limitations: No statistical method was used to predetermine the sample size, and group allocation was not hidden from the investigators. Most expanded thyroid clonotypes with frequency above 0.001 were also detected in blood, suggesting blood repertoires may reflect the thyroid immune response. In validation, the model predicted ophthalmopathy progression with 55% to 71% sensitivity and around 72% specificity; roughly eleven predicted patients were CT-confirmed with GO in a median of about 6.2 months. In cross-validation, the 13-signature model distinguished ophthalmopathy from stable hyperthyroidism with less than 90% sensitivity and 81.08% specificity, while in the test set the corresponding values were around 79% and 71%.

The V end gives up 4 bases and the J end 2 bases, leaving 4 bases in the junction not matched to a gene. Measured from the cysteine to the phenylalanine, the CDR3 is 14 residues long. This entry keeps only the CDR3 DNA: 42 bases, framed from base 1. CDR1 and CDR2 (SGHDN, FVKESK) derive from the germline V gene. Hyperthyroidism patients were newly diagnosed, with disease duration under 2 months, and aged 18 to 65 years. Patients were excluded if they had other autoimmune diseases, uncontrolled infections, pregnancy or lactation. Clinical symptoms, serum thyroxine, TRAb, thyroid ultrasound and orbital computed tomography were used for diagnosis. Total RNA was extracted with Trizol reagent and quality-checked on an Agilent 2100 Bioanalyzer. For repertoire sequencing, the TCR beta CDR3 regions were amplified from RNA transcripts. HTBI primers and the Qiagen OneStep RT-PCR kit were used in a first-round RT-PCR, which was followed by a second-round multiplex PCR, size selection and purification. Sequencing of the libraries was carried out on an Illumina HiSeq2000 in paired-end mode with 100 bp reads. Turning to the authors' computational methods: SOAPnuke was used for read processing, and reads with adapters, uncalled bases, a mean Phred below 15, or no exact constant-primer or identifier match were discarded. High-quality paired reads were merged with COPE v1.2.5. Clonotypes were defined as unique nucleotide sequences and were aligned to IMGT TRB V, D and J references using MiTCR v1.1. Only V-J combinations with frequency above 0.0001 were analysed, covering over 98% of repertoires. A TCR clonal expansion and chaos score per V-J combination was defined as the ratio of F50 clonal expansion to chaos observed in the TCRdist matrix. Features were reduced by Welch's t-statistics and random forest to around 14 V-J combinations, which fed a naive Bayes classifier. Thyroid-blood repertoire similarity was quantified with the Morisita-Horn index. TCRdb redid the processing of the public reads, applying fastp at Q25 and MiXCR, and retained in-frame beta chains. Under each unique CDR3 protein, matching rows form one entry showing the most common genes and DNA. TCRdb, not the original authors, processed these V and J calls. In this sample the table shows 1 million to 1.3 million distinct CDR3 sequences, about 35% of which occur a single time. 11% of the sample is held by the ten biggest clonotypes.

This clonotype was found many times. Its antigen remains unidentified. Base qualities are not at hand, and no much larger clone is one base apart. This receptor was obtained from an adult man with Graves' hyperthyroidism. Sequencing was performed on peripheral blood or thyroid tissue (not recorded which). The chain employs TRBV14 and TRBJ1-2; TRBD1 aligns with 7 central bases. The CDR3 has the sequence CASSRTGENYGYTF. The nucleotide sequence is given as TGTGCCAGCAGCCGGACAGGAGAAAACTATGGCTACACCTTC. This CDR3, with the reference TRBV14 and TRBJ1-2 proteins standing in past its ends, gives the full variable domain EAGVTQFPSHSVIEKGQTVTLRCDPISGHDNLYWYRRVMGKEIKFLLHFVKESKQDESGMPNNRFLAERTGGTYSTLKVQPAELEDSGVYFCASSRTGENYGYTFGSGTRLTVV.